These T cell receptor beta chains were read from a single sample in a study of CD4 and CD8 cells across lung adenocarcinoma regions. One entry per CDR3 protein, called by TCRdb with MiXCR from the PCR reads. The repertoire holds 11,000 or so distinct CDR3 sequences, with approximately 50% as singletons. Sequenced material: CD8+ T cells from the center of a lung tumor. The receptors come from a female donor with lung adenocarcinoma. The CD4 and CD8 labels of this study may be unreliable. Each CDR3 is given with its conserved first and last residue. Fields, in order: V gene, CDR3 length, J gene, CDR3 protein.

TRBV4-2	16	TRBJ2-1	CASSQAEGTFVNEQFF
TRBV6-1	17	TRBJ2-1	CASRLAGPRRFNNEQFF
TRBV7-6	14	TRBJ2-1	CASSEAGIYNEQFF
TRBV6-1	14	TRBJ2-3	CASSGLAGGDTQYF
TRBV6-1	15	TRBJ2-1	CASSEALGAGYEQFF
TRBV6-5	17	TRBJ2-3	CASSYGGTSVPTDTQYF
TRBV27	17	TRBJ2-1	CASSFLQLAGARNEQFF
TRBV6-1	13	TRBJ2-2	CASRVLNTGTQFF
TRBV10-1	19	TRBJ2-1	CASSESTASGAPSYNEQFF
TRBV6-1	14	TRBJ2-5	CGSSEDRGWEAQYF
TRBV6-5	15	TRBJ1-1	CASSLGQGSATEAFF
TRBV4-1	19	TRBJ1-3	CASSQVQGAISLAGNTIYF
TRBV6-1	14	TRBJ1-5	CASSEDRGNQPQHF